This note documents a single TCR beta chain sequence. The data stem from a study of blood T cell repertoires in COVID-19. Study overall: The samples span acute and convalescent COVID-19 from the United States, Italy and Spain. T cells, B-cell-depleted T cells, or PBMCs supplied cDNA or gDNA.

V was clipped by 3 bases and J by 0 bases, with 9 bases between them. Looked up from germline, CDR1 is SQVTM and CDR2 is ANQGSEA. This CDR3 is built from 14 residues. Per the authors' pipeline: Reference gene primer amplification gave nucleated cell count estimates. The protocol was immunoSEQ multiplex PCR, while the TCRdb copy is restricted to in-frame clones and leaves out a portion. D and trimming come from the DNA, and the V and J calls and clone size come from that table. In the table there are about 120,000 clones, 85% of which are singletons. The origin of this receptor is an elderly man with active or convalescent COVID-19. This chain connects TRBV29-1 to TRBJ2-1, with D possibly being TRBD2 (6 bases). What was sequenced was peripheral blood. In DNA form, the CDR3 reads TGCAGCGTTGATCTGGGGGGCTCCTACAATGAGCAGTTCTTC. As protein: CSVDLGGSYNEQFF.